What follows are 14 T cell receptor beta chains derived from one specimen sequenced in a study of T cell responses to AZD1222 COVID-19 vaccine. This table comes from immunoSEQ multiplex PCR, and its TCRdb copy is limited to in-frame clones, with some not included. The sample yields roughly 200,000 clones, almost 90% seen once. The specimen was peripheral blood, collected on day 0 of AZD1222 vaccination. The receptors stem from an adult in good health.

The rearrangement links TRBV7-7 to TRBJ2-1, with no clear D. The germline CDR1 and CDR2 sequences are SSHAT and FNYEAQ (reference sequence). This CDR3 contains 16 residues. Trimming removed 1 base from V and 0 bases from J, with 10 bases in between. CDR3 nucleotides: TGTGCCAGCAGCTTAGGAGCTCCTAGCTCCTACAATGAGCAGTTCTTC. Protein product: CASSLGAPSSYNEQFF.

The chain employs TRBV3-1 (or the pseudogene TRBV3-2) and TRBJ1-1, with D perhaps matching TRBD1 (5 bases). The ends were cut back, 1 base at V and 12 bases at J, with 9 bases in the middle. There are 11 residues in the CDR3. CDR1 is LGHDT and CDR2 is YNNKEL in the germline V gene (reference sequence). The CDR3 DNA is TGTGCCAGCAGCCAAGGGGGGTACTCTTTCTTT. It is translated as CASSQGGYSFF.

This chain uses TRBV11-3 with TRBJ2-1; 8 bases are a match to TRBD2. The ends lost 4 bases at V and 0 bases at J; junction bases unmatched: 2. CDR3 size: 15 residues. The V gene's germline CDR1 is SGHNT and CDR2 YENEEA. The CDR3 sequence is CASSSSGGSYNEQFF. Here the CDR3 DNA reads TGTGCCAGCAGCTCGAGCGGGGGCTCCTACAATGAGCAGTTCTTC. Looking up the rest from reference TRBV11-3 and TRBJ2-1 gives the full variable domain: EAGVVQSPRYKIIEKKQPVAFWCNPISGHNTLYWYLQNLGQGPELLIRYENEEAVDDSQLPKDRFSAERLKGVDSTLKIQPAELGDSAVYLCASSSSGGSYNEQFFGPGTRLTVL.

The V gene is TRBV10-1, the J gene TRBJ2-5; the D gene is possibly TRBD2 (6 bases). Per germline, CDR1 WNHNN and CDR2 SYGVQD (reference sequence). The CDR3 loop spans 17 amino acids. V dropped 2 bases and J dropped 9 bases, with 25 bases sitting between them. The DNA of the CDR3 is TGCGCCAGCAGTGAGATGGGAGGCGCAGCAGACGTTGTGTCCCAGTACTTC. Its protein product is CASSEMGGAADVVSQYF.

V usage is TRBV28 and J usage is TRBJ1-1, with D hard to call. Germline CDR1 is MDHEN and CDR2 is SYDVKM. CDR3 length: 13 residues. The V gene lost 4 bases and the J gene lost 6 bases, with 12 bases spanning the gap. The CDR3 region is CASSSRTPSEAFF. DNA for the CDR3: TGTGCCAGCAGTTCCCGGACCCCTTCTGAAGCTTTCTTT.

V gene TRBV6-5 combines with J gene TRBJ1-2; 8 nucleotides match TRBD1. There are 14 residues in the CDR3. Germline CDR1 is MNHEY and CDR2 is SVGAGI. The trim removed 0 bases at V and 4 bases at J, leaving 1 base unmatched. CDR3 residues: CASSYSGQVYGYTF. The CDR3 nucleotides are TGTGCCAGCAGTTACTCGGGACAGGTCTATGGCTACACCTTC.

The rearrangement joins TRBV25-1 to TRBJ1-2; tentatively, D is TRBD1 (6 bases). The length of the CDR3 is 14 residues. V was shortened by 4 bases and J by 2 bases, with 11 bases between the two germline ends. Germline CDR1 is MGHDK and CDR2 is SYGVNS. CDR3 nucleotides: TGTGCCAGCAGTGGCTCACAGGGAAACTATGGCTACACCTTC. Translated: CASSGSQGNYGYTF.

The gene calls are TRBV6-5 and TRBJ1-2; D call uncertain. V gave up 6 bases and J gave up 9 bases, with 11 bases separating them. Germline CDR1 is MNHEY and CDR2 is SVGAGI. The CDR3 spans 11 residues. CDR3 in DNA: TGTGCCAGCAGCGCTGGTGAGAGCTACACCTTC. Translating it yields CASSAGESYTF.

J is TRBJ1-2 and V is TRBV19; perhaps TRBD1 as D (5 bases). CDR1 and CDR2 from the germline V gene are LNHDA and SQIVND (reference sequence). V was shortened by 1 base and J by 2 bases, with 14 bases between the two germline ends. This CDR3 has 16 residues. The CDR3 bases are TGTGCCAGTAGTATAGCCGGGACCGCAAAAAACTATGGCTACACCTTC. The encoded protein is CASSIAGTAKNYGYTF.

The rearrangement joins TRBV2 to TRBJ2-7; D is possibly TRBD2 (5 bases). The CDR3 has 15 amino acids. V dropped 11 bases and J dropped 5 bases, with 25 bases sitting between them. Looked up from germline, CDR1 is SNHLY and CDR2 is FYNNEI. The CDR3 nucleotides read TGTGCCGGAGGCGAAGGGCAGCCCTCAAGGCACGAGCAGTACTTC. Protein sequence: CAGGEGQPSRHEQYF.

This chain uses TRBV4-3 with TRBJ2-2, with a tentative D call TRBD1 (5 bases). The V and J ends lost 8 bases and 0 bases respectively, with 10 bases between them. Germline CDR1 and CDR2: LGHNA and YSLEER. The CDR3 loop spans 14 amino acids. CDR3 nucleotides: TGCGCCAGCCGAGGACAACCGAACACCGGGGAGCTGTTTTTT. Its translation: CASRGQPNTGELFF.

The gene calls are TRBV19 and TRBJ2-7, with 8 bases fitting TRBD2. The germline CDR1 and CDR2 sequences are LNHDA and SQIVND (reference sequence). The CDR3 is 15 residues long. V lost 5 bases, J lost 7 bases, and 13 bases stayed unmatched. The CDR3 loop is CASSGVGGAPGEQYF. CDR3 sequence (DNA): TGTGCCAGTAGTGGCGTCGGGGGGGCCCCCGGGGAGCAGTACTTC.

The CDR3 sequence is CASSYRGVRSPLHF. CDR3 nucleotides: TGTGCCAGCAGTTACCGGGGAGTAAGGTCACCCCTCCACTTT. The chain links TRBV6-5 to TRBJ1-6, with D unresolved. Trimming took off 2 bases at V and 10 bases at J, with 12 bases between the two ends. In germline, CDR1 is MNHEY, CDR2 SVGAGI. The CDR3 contains 14 residues.

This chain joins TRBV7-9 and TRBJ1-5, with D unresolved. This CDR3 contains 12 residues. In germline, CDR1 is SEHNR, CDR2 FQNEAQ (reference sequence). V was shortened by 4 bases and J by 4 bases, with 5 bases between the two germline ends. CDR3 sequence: CASSSDNQPQHF. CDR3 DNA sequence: TGTGCCAGCAGCTCAGATAATCAGCCCCAGCATTTT.